Listed below are T cell receptor beta chains from one sample, sequenced in a study of T cell responses to AZD1222 COVID-19 vaccine. Assay: immunoSEQ multiplex PCR; the TCRdb copy retains only in-frame clones and omits some. This table has 90,000 to 130,000 clones, 70% to 90% appearing once. The sample in question was peripheral blood, obtained on day 0 of AZD1222 vaccination. The receptor source for this set is an adult in good health. CDR3s include the opening cysteine and the closing phenylalanine or tryptophan. A D gene is named only where the DNA matches it firmly. Clone size, where shown, is once, few, many, or a class for clones that have expanded.

TRBV3-1/TRBV3-2	TRBD2	once	TRBJ2-4	TGTGCCAGCAGCCCCCCTAGGGGTAGCGGGAGAAGTCTGGCCAAAAACATTCAGTACTTC	CASSPPRGSGRSLAKNIQYF
TRBV28	-	-	TRBJ1-3	TGTGCCAGCATCGGAGGGTACTCTGGAAACACCATATATTTT	CASIGGYSGNTIYF
TRBV11-1	-	-	TRBJ2-1	TGTGCCAGCAGCTCCGAGCTAGCAGACAATGAGCAGTTCTTC	CASSSELADNEQFF
TRBV2	-	-	TRBJ1-5	TGTGCCAGCAGTGATCGATCTGCTCAGCCCCAGCATTTT	CASSDRSAQPQHF
TRBV19	TRBD2	-	TRBJ2-1	TGTGCCAGTAGTATAGGTAGCGGGACCCACAATGAGCAGTTCTTC	CASSIGSGTHNEQFF
TRBV28	TRBD1	-	TRBJ1-1	TGTGCCAGCACCTCGTACAGTGCAAGGGGGCTCACTGAAGCTTTCTTT	CASTSYSARGLTEAFF
TRBV7-2	-	-	TRBJ1-1	TGTGCCAGCAGCTTAGGTGGGGCGCCCACTGAAGCTTTCTTT	CASSLGGAPTEAFF
TRBV19	-	-	TRBJ2-2	TGTGCCAGTAGTATTTCGGCAGGGTGGAACACCGGGGAGCTGTTTTTT	CASSISAGWNTGELFF
TRBV19	-	-	TRBJ2-1	TGTGCCAGTAGTACGGGGGGGACAGGGACCAATGAGCAGTTCTTC	CASSTGGTGTNEQFF
TRBV11-2	TRBD2	-	TRBJ2-7	TGTGCCAGCGCGATGGGAGGGCCTTACGAGCAGTACTTC	CASAMGGPYEQYF
TRBV10-1	-	-	TRBJ1-1	TGCGCCAGCAGTGAGTCGGGCATCGGGACTGAAGCTTTCTTT	CASSESGIGTEAFF
TRBV15	TRBD1	-	TRBJ1-5	TGTGCCACCAGCAGAACCCTGTCCGCGGGACAGGGGAGGCACGTGAATCAGCCCCAGCATTTT	CATSRTLSAGQGRHVNQPQHF
TRBV25-1	-	few	TRBJ1-2	TGTGCCAGCAGTGGGAAGATCCGAAGTACCTACTATGGCTACACCTTC	CASSGKIRSTYYGYTF
TRBV7-9	-	-	TRBJ2-1	TGTGCCAGCAGCCCCGGGGACAATGAGCAGTTCTTC	CASSPGDNEQFF
TRBV18	-	-	TRBJ1-1	TGTGCCAGCTCACCCTCCCCCGGGAGGAACACTGAAGCTTTCTTT	CASSPSPGRNTEAFF
TRBV7-7	TRBD1	-	TRBJ2-2	TGTGCTAGCAGCGTCAGTGGGACAGCTTTCACCGGGGAGCTGTTTTTT	CASSVSGTAFTGELFF
TRBV7-2	-	-	TRBJ1-2	TGTGCCAGCAGCTTCGACGGGAAGTATGGCTACACCTTC	CASSFDGKYGYTF
TRBV10-3	-	-	TRBJ2-1	TGTGCCATCAGGGGACTAGGGGGCGAGCAGTTCTTC	CAIRGLGGEQFF
TRBV7-2	TRBD1	-	TRBJ2-7	TGTGCCAGCAGCTTGATGTCGGGACAGGCCTACGAGCAGTACTTC	CASSLMSGQAYEQYF
TRBV7-3	TRBD2	-	TRBJ2-7	TGTGCCAGCCCCACTAGCGGGAGATCGTCCTACGAGCAGTACTTC	CASPTSGRSSYEQYF
TRBV18	-	-	TRBJ1-1	TGTGCCAGCTCACCACCCAGCTTGATTGAAGCTTTCTTT	CASSPPSLIEAFF
TRBV19	-	-	TRBJ1-1	TGTGCCAGTAGTGGCCGGGTCGATAACAGTGAAGCTTTCTTT	CASSGRVDNSEAFF
TRBV12-3/TRBV12-4	-	-	TRBJ2-3	TGTGCCAGCAGTTTCAGGGGCACAGATACGCAGTATTTT	CASSFRGTDTQYF
TRBV2	TRBD1	-	TRBJ1-2	TGTGCCAGCTCTTGGACAGGGAATTACGGCTACACCTTC	CASSWTGNYGYTF
TRBV21-1	-	-	TRBJ2-3	TGTGCCAGCAGCAACTACAGGGATCCGTACACAGATACGCAGTATTTT	CASSNYRDPYTDTQYF
TRBV7-3	-	-	TRBJ2-6	TGTGCCAGCAGCACACAGGGAACCGGGGCCAACGTCCTGACTTTC	CASSTQGTGANVLTF
TRBV5-4	TRBD2	-	TRBJ2-2	TGTGCCAGCAGCTTTAGACTAGCGGGAGGCTCCGGGGAGCTGTTTTTT	CASSFRLAGGSGELFF
TRBV19	-	-	TRBJ1-1	TGTGCCAGTAGTATATCCGGGACGCTAAGGGAAGCTTTCTTT	CASSISGTLREAFF
TRBV7-2	-	-	TRBJ2-1	TGTGCCAGCAGCTCTCTGGCGTTGGGGGCGAATGAGCAGTTCTTC	CASSSLALGANEQFF
TRBV24-1	-	-	TRBJ2-1	TGTGCCACCAGTGTCGTTGAGCGGAATGAGCAGTTCTTC	CATSVVERNEQFF
TRBV7-9	TRBD1	-	TRBJ1-3	TGTGCCAGCAGCATCAGACAGGGCAGGAGTGGAAACACCATATATTTT	CASSIRQGRSGNTIYF
TRBV9	-	once	TRBJ2-3	TGTGCCAGCAGCGTAGCTACGGGGGGACAACCCACGGATACGCAGTATTTT	CASSVATGGQPTDTQYF
TRBV14	-	-	TRBJ2-7	TGTGCCAGCAGCCAAGTCCGACAAACCCAGTACTTC	CASSQVRQTQYF
TRBV5-6	TRBD1	-	TRBJ1-1	TGTGCCAGCAGCAAGACAGGGGGTAACACTGAAGCTTTCTTT	CASSKTGGNTEAFF
TRBV28	TRBD1	-	TRBJ1-5	TGTGCCAGCAGTGAAGGGGGCACAAATCAGCCCCAGCATTTT	CASSEGGTNQPQHF
TRBV7-9	-	-	TRBJ1-1	TGTGCCAGCAGCCCGGGCGCAGTCGATAACACTGAAGCTTTCTTT	CASSPGAVDNTEAFF
TRBV28	-	-	TRBJ2-6	TGTGCCAGTCTTATCAGCTCTGGGGCCAACGTCCTGACTTTC	CASLISSGANVLTF
TRBV2	TRBD1	-	TRBJ2-3	TGTGCCAGCAGCCAGACAGGGGGCACAGATACGCAGTATTTT	CASSQTGGTDTQYF
TRBV6-4	-	-	TRBJ1-1	TGTGCCAGCAGTGACTCACGAGAGATCGCTCAGGGGAACACTGAAGCTTTCTTT	CASSDSREIAQGNTEAFF
TRBV28	TRBD2	-	TRBJ2-7	TGTGCCAGCAGTTCCCTGACCGGGACTAGCGGAATCTACGAGCAGTACTTC	CASSSLTGTSGIYEQYF
TRBV27	-	-	TRBJ1-1	TGTGCCAGCTCGACCGTGGGGAGGGCTGAAGCTTTCTTT	CASSTVGRAEAFF
TRBV5-1	TRBD1	-	TRBJ2-1	TGCGCCAGCAGCTTGACGACAGGGAACCCTTACAATGAGCAGTTCTTC	CASSLTTGNPYNEQFF
TRBV21-1	-	once	TRBJ1-1	TGTGCCAGCAGCATATTCGAGGGGTGGACTGAAGCTTTCTTT	CASSIFEGWTEAFF
TRBV19	-	once	TRBJ1-5	TGTGCCAGTAAAGGGCACAATGACCATAGCAATCAGCCCCAGCATTTT	CASKGHNDHSNQPQHF